What follows are 16 T cell receptor beta chains derived from one specimen sequenced in a study of blood T cell repertoires in COVID-19. Profiling relied on immunoSEQ multiplex PCR, and the TCRdb table lists in-frame clones only, not all of them. The top ten hold less than 1.6% of the sample, which has 200,000 to 300,000 clones, more than 75% seen once. The sequenced sample consisted of peripheral blood. These receptors originate from a woman in her thirties or forties who had recovered from COVID-19.

J is TRBJ1-2 and V is TRBV5-5; 7 nucleotides agree with TRBD1. From germline, CDR1 is SGHKS and CDR2 YYEKEE (reference sequence). The J segment lost 2 bases and the V segment lost 2 bases, leaving 6 bases of the junction unmatched. CDR3 length: 15 amino acids. The CDR3 loop reads CASSLGRQGNYGYTF. In DNA, the CDR3 is TGTGCCAGCAGCTTAGGGAGACAGGGAAACTATGGCTACACCTTC.

The chain combines TRBV5-6 with TRBJ1-1; no clear D gene. The V gene's germline CDR1 is SGHDT and CDR2 YYEEEE. There are 14 residues in the CDR3. The V end was cut by 0 bases, the J end by 1 base, with 7 bases between. CDR3 nucleotide sequence: TGTGCCAGCAGCTTGGTCCCCCGGAACACTGAAGCTTTCTTT. Translation: CASSLVPRNTEAFF.

J is TRBJ1-2 and V is TRBV2; possible D gene TRBD1, 5 bases. The CDR3 totals 13 residues. Looked up from germline, CDR1 is SNHLY and CDR2 is FYNNEI. V lost 4 bases to trimming and J lost 4 bases, with 10 bases between them. The CDR3 coding sequence is TGTGCCAGCAGTGGGACGGGGGTCTATGGCTACACCTTC. Amino acids: CASSGTGVYGYTF.

The rearrangement uses TRBV5-1 and TRBJ2-2; D perhaps matches TRBD1 (5 bases). CDR1 is SGHRS and CDR2 is YFSETQ in the germline V gene. With 4 bases removed from V and 0 bases from J, the gap between germline ends came to 13 bases. The CDR3 has 16 amino acids. CDR3 protein: CASSQLPGTNTGELFF. The CDR3, as DNA: TGCGCCAGCAGCCAATTACCAGGGACGAACACCGGGGAGCTGTTTTTT.

The V and J genes are TRBV6-5 and TRBJ2-2; 7 nucleotides line up with TRBD2. The V and J ends lost 2 bases and 6 bases, in that order; junction bases with no gene match: 0. Per germline, CDR1 MNHEY and CDR2 SVGAGI. The CDR3 length is 13 residues. The CDR3 coding sequence is TGTGCCAGCAGTTACGGGGGGGCCGGGGAGCTGTTTTTT. Residues: CASSYGGAGELFF.

The chain recombines TRBV18 with TRBJ1-1; a possible D gene is TRBD1 (6 bases). Trimming removed 6 bases from V and 1 base from J, with 21 bases in between. Germline-derived CDR1 and CDR2 are KGHSH and LQKENI. The CDR3 is made up of 17 amino acids. DNA of the CDR3: TGTGCCAGCTCGCCGACTTCAGGGGAAACGCCGAACACTGAAGCTTTCTTT. Its translation is CASSPTSGETPNTEAFF.

V is TRBV5-1 and J is TRBJ1-1; possibly TRBD1 for D (5 bases). The CDR3 runs to 14 residues. CDR1 is SGHRS and CDR2 is YFSETQ in the germline V gene. V dropped 4 bases and J dropped 3 bases, with 13 bases sitting between them. This CDR3 reads CASSAMGGDTEAFF. The CDR3 DNA is TGCGCCAGCAGCGCTATGGGAGGGGACACTGAAGCTTTCTTT.

This chain joins TRBV5-6 and TRBJ1-2; D unresolved. The CDR3 totals 14 residues. The V gene's germline CDR1 is SGHDT and CDR2 YYEEEE. The V end lost 0 bases, the J end lost 7 bases, and 13 bases lay between the germline ends. The CDR3 nucleotides are TGTGCCAGCAGCTTGGGAGGAGTCGCGACTGGCTACACCTTC. Translation: CASSLGGVATGYTF.

The gene calls are TRBV5-1 and TRBJ1-4, with D maybe TRBD1 (5 bases). V dropped 0 bases and J dropped 6 bases, with 6 bases sitting between them. CDR1 is SGHRS, CDR2 YFSETQ, per germline. The CDR3 covers 13 residues. The CDR3 sequence: CASSLGQHEKLFF. The CDR3 nucleotides are TGCGCCAGCAGCTTGGGACAGCATGAAAAACTGTTTTTT.

The chain joins TRBV24-1 to TRBJ2-1; 11 nucleotides align to TRBD2. With V trimmed by 4 bases and J by 5 bases, 6 bases remained unmatched. The CDR3 extends over 16 amino acids. The germline CDR1 and CDR2 sequences are KGHDR and SFDVKD. CDR3 nucleotide sequence: TGTGCCACCAGTGACGCCACTAGCGGGGGCCACAATGAGCAGTTCTTC. Translated: CATSDATSGGHNEQFF.

In DNA, the CDR3 is TGTGCCAGCAGTTATGGACTCCACGGCAATCAGCCCCAGCATTTT. Encoded protein: CASSYGLHGNQPQHF. The chain links TRBV6-5 to TRBJ1-5; no clear D gene. The V end was cut by 3 bases, the J end by 2 bases, with 11 bases between. CDR3 length equals 15 residues. Germline assignment: CDR1 MNHEY and CDR2 SVGAGI.

The CDR3 coding sequence is TGTGCCTGGAGTCGGGGGGGCGCGGGTAATTCACCCCTCCACTTT. Protein product: CAWSRGGAGNSPLHF. The rearrangement joins TRBV30 to TRBJ1-6; possibly TRBD1 for D (6 bases). Germline CDR1 and CDR2: GTSNPN and SVGIG (reference sequence). Deletions cut 2 bases from V and 6 bases from J, with 14 bases between. The CDR3 runs 15 residues.

J is TRBJ1-2 and V is TRBV15; D is possibly TRBD1 (6 bases). Trimming left V 4 bases short and J 7 bases short, with 16 bases between. CDR1 and CDR2 (germline): LNHNV, YYDKDF (reference sequence). The CDR3 loop spans 14 amino acids. CDR3 DNA sequence: TGTGCCACCAGCACCGGGACAAAGATCGCTGGCTACACCTTC. Translated, it gives CATSTGTKIAGYTF.

CDR3 amino acids: CASSPQVTTDTQYF. CDR3 nucleotide sequence: TGTGCCAGCAGTCCACAGGTTACCACAGATACGCAGTATTTT. The rearrangement links TRBV6-5 to TRBJ2-3; weak D call: TRBD1 (5 bases). Germline CDR1 and CDR2: MNHEY and SVGAGI. The CDR3 covers 14 residues. The ends were cut back, 5 bases at V and 2 bases at J, with 11 bases in the middle.

This chain joins TRBV3-1 (or the pseudogene TRBV3-2) and TRBJ1-3, with D hard to call. Germline CDR1 reads LGHDT; CDR2 reads YNNKEL (reference sequence). Trimming took off 0 bases at V and 9 bases at J, with 9 bases between the two ends. There are 13 residues in the CDR3. This chain's CDR3 is CASSQDWAGTIYF. In nucleotides, the CDR3 is TGTGCCAGCAGCCAAGATTGGGCGGGCACCATATATTTT.

The CDR3 bases are TGCGCCAGCCGACAGAGACTTAACACTGAAGCTTTCTTT. Protein sequence: CASRQRLNTEAFF. The rearrangement uses TRBV5-1 and TRBJ1-1, with D possibly matching TRBD1 (5 bases). The V end lost 7 bases, the J end lost 2 bases, and 12 bases lay between the germline ends. Germline CDR1 SGHRS, CDR2 YFSETQ. This CDR3 spans 13 amino acids.